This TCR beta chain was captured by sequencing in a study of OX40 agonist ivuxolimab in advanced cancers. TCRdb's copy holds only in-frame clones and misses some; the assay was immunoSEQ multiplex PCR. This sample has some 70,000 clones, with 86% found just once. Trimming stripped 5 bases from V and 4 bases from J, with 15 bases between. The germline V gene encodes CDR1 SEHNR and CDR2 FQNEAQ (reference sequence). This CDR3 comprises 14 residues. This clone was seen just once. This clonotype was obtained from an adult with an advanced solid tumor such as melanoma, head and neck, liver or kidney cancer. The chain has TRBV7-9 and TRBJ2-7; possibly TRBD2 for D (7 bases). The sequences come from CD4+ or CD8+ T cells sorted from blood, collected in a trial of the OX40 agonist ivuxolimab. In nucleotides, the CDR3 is TGTGCCAGCAGCCTGTTTCGGGGGGCTTACGAGCAGTACTTC. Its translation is CASSLFRGAYEQYF.